A selection of T cell receptor beta chains follows, all from one sample in a study of PD-1 blockade in classical Hodgkin lymphoma. The data were produced by immunoSEQ multiplex PCR, yet TCRdb's version contains in-frame clones alone and is incomplete. The repertoire has about 7,800 clones, approximately 80% of them found once; the top ten carry more than 30%. Material: CD8+ T cells from blood, obtained before the fourth cycle of nivolumab. Receptors originate from a human donor with classical Hodgkin lymphoma. Both conserved end residues are part of each CDR3. D genes are given only for firm matches. The size field is filled for only some rows; it gives once, few, many or a size class.

TRBD1	.	TRBV9	TRBJ2-7	CASSGGQGPYEQYF	TGTGCCAGCAGCGGAGGACAGGGACCCTACGAGCAGTACTTC
.	.	TRBV7-9	TRBJ2-7	CASSPALVTYEQYF	TGTGCCAGCAGCCCGGCCTTAGTGACTTACGAGCAGTACTTC
.	.	TRBV7-8	TRBJ1-1	CASSLGGKGYEAFF	TGTGCCAGCAGCTTAGGAGGCAAGGGTTATGAAGCTTTCTTT
.	.	TRBV4-1	TRBJ2-7	CASSPLGNSPYEQYF	TGCGCCAGCAGCCCCCTGGGAAACAGTCCCTACGAGCAGTACTTC
.	.	TRBV2	TRBJ2-1	CASSEWGAYNEQFF	TGTGCCAGCAGTGAATGGGGGGCATACAATGAGCAGTTCTTC
.	.	TRBV6-6	TRBJ2-5	CASSYSTRETQYF	TGTGCCAGCAGTTACTCGACTAGAGAGACCCAGTACTTC
TRBD2	.	TRBV7-6	TRBJ2-3	CASSLGSGRSADTQYF	TGTGCCAGCAGCTTAGGTAGCGGGAGGTCGGCAGATACGCAGTATTTT
.	.	TRBV27	TRBJ2-7	CASSLGTLYEQYF	TGTGCCAGCAGTTTGGGGACCCTCTACGAGCAGTACTTC
TRBD1	.	TRBV5-1	TRBJ1-2	CASSLEQGGNYGYTF	TGCGCCAGCAGCTTGGAGCAAGGGGGCAACTATGGCTACACCTTC
TRBD1	few	TRBV27	TRBJ2-7	CASRARGQPYEQYF	TGTGCCAGCAGGGCACGGGGACAGCCCTACGAGCAGTACTTC
TRBD2	.	TRBV28	TRBJ2-5	CASSLPAGAGETQYF	TGTGCCAGCAGTTTACCAGCGGGGGCAGGGGAGACCCAGTACTTC
.	.	TRBV18	TRBJ2-5	CASSPRTITDQETQYF	TGTGCCAGCTCACCGAGGACTATCACCGATCAAGAGACCCAGTACTTC
.	.	TRBV5-6	TRBJ2-3	CASSLRRANTDTQYF	TGTGCCAGCAGCTTGCGCAGGGCCAACACAGATACGCAGTATTTT
.	.	TRBV27	TRBJ2-7	CASSLYGHEQYF	TGTGCCAGCAGTTTATATGGCCACGAGCAGTACTTC
TRBD1	.	TRBV6-5	TRBJ1-2	CASSVLDRGSYGYTF	TGTGCCAGCTCCGTCCTAGACAGGGGGTCCTATGGCTACACCTTC
.	.	TRBV21-1	TRBJ1-2	CAIEGSTGYGYTF	TGTGCCATCGAAGGATCTACTGGCTATGGCTACACCTTC
TRBD2	.	TRBV2	TRBJ2-2	CASSEWGASGVGELFF	TGTGCCAGCAGTGAATGGGGTGCTAGCGGGGTCGGGGAGCTGTTTTTT
.	.	TRBV6-6	TRBJ1-1	CASRTGGEYTEAFF	TGTGCCAGCAGAACGGGGGGGGAGTACACTGAAGCTTTCTTT
.	.	TRBV7-5	TRBJ1-1	CARSCSMNTEAFF	TGTGCCAGAAGCTGTTCGATGAACACTGAAGCTTTCTTT